This TCR beta chain was captured by sequencing in a study of blood T cell repertoires in COVID-19. As for the study in general: Sites across the United States, Italy and Spain contributed samples from acute and convalescent COVID-19.

TCRdb's copy holds only in-frame clones and misses some; the assay was immunoSEQ multiplex PCR. The data show 140,000 to 150,000 clones, roughly nine tenths seen once. Germline CDR1 is SGHTA and CDR2 is FQGNSA. The J segment lost 5 bases and the V segment lost 3 bases, leaving 13 bases of the junction unmatched. The CDR3 contains 17 residues. Seattle researchers signed up patients amid active infection and tracked them longitudinally. The source of this sequence is a young man with COVID-19, enrolled during active disease. The chain links TRBV7-2 to TRBJ2-1; 7 nucleotides match TRBD2. Sequencing input: peripheral blood. The CDR3, as DNA: TGTGCCAGCAGCTTCCCGCCGGGAGGCCTCGAGGACAATGAGCAGTTCTTC. Amino acid sequence: CASSFPPGGLEDNEQFF.